This TCR beta chain was documented in a study of shared clonotypes between healthy human individuals. Study conclusions and caveats: The expectation was that sequencing depth would affect clonotype sharing among donors.

The CDR3 spans 12 residues. Trimming took off 7 bases at V and 1 base at J, with 6 bases between the two ends. CDR1 is SGDLS, CDR2 YYNGEE, per germline. A note on this clone: Its antigen is currently unknown.

This table comes from immunoSEQ multiplex PCR, and its TCRdb copy is limited to in-frame clones, with some not included. Found here are 980,000 or so clones, around three quarters of them singletons; the top ten hold around 1.4%. CD4+ cells yielded CD45RA+ naive and CD45RA-negative memory subsets. Material for sequencing was memory CD4+ T cells sorted from blood. The subset here: CD45RA-negative fraction. The TCR comes from a man aged 18 to 30 in good health. The chain uses TRBV9 and TRBJ2-4; possibly TRBD2 for D (5 bases). The CDR3 reads CASGGAKNIQYF. The DNA for the CDR3 is TGTGCCAGCGGAGGCGCCAAAAACATTCAGTACTTC.